One and the same sample provided the 14 T cell receptor beta chains below, sequenced in a study of blood T cell repertoires in COVID-19. Clones were read by immunoSEQ multiplex PCR, and TCRdb kept only the in-frame ones, dropping some. The table includes roughly 60,000 clones, approximately 78% detected once. The sequenced material came from peripheral blood. The receptors were sampled from a man older than 75 with acute or convalescent COVID-19.

V gene TRBV9 combines with J gene TRBJ1-2; no clear D gene. The germline V and J ends were trimmed by 0 bases and 10 bases, with 16 bases remaining between them. CDR3 length: 14 residues. CDR1 and CDR2 (germline): SGDLS, YYNGEE. Written as DNA, the CDR3 is TGTGCCAGCAGCGTAGTGTCACAGACGGGGATCTACACCTTC. Its translation is CASSVVSQTGIYTF.

A few counts support this clone. V and J are TRBV2 and TRBJ1-2, with D perhaps matching TRBD1 (5 bases). Trimming removed 8 bases at V and 3 bases at J, with 13 bases between. The germline gives CDR1 SNHLY, CDR2 FYNNEI. There are 13 residues in the CDR3. The CDR3 region is CASGGVMDYGYTF. The CDR3 coding sequence is TGTGCCAGCGGGGGGGTTATGGACTATGGCTACACCTTC.

CDR3 coding DNA: TGTGCCAGCAGCTTAGTATTTGGGGGGAACTCTGGAAACACCATATATTTT. Its translation is CASSLVFGGNSGNTIYF. V gene TRBV13 combines with J gene TRBJ1-3; D perhaps matches TRBD1 (5 bases). The V gene's germline CDR1 is PRHDT and CDR2 FYEKMQ (reference sequence). The V end was cut by 1 base, the J end by 0 bases, with 13 bases between. The CDR3 contains 17 residues.

The CDR3 bases are TGTGCCACCAGCTCTCGAACTGGCAATCAGCCCCAGCATTTT. Its translation is CATSSRTGNQPQHF. The chain joins TRBV15 to TRBJ1-5; no clear D. CDR1 and CDR2 from the germline V gene are LNHNV and YYDKDF (reference sequence). Trimming shortened V by 5 bases and J by 2 bases, and 10 bases separated the two germline ends. The CDR3 sequence is 14 residues long.

The V call is TRBV25-1, the J call TRBJ2-7; 8 positions match TRBD1. This CDR3 comprises 15 residues. The V and J ends lost 3 bases and 5 bases, in that order; junction bases with no gene match: 9. The V gene's germline CDR1 is MGHDK and CDR2 SYGVNS. The chain's CDR3 is CASSDPGQGSNEQYF. CDR3 nucleotide sequence: TGTGCCAGCAGTGATCCCGGACAGGGTAGCAACGAGCAGTACTTC.

This chain joins TRBV30 and TRBJ2-3, with TRBD2 identical over 8 bases. Germline V gene data show CDR1 as GTSNPN and CDR2 as SVGIG (reference sequence). The CDR3 has 15 amino acids. Trimming took 3 bases from V and 3 from J; bases not matched to a gene: 8. This CDR3 reads CAWRQYGGATDTQYF. Here the CDR3 DNA reads TGTGCCTGGAGGCAATACGGGGGGGCGACAGATACGCAGTATTTT.

The chain is built from TRBV19 and TRBJ2-5; a possible D gene is TRBD2 (5 bases). In germline, CDR1 is LNHDA, CDR2 SQIVND (reference sequence). The V and J ends lost 3 bases and 5 bases respectively, with 13 bases between them. The CDR3 is 14 amino acids. This CDR3 reads CASSILITGETQYF. The CDR3 DNA is TGTGCCAGTAGTATCTTGATTACGGGGGAGACCCAGTACTTC.

This clone came up once. Different DNA sequences within this sample yield the same CDR3. This rearrangement joins TRBV9 to TRBJ1-3; TRBD1 matches 8 bases. The ends lost 4 bases at V and 0 bases at J; junction bases unmatched: 9. The length of the CDR3 is 17 residues. The germline V gene has CDR1 SGDLS and CDR2 YYNGEE. DNA for the CDR3: TGTGCCAGCAGCTTAGGGACAGGCCCAACCTCTGGAAACACCATATATTTT. Translation gives CASSLGTGPTSGNTIYF.

The rearrangement links TRBV5-4 to TRBJ2-5, with D perhaps matching TRBD1 (6 bases). V shed 0 bases and J shed 4 bases, with 16 bases lying between them. The CDR3 is 16 amino acids. Germline values: CDR1 SGHNT, CDR2 YYREEE (reference sequence). CDR3 in DNA: TGTGCCAGCAGCTTGGGTTCCAGGGGTGTAGGAGAGACCCAGTACTTC. Translating gives CASSLGSRGVGETQYF.

The rearrangement joins TRBV9 to TRBJ2-1, with TRBD1 matching over 7 bases. This CDR3 region has 15 residues. V shed 3 bases and J 5 bases; nucleotides not matched to a gene: 8. Germline CDR1 and CDR2: SGDLS and YYNGEE. The CDR3, as DNA: TGTGCCAGCAGCGCCAAACGACAGGGCCACAATGAGCAGTTCTTC. This gives the protein CASSAKRQGHNEQFF.

The J gene is TRBJ2-7, the V gene TRBV10-2; 8 bases fit TRBD2. CDR3 size: 16 residues. Germline lookup yields CDR1 WSHSY and CDR2 SAAADI. The ends lost 3 bases at V and 5 bases at J; junction bases unmatched: 12. As DNA, the CDR3 is TGCGCCAGCAGTGATCCCGGAGCCGGGGGGGCGCACGAGCAGTACTTC. It encodes CASSDPGAGGAHEQYF.

The chain's CDR3 is CAWSVEASYEQYF. The CDR3 DNA reads as TGTGCCTGGAGTGTGGAGGCCTCCTACGAGCAGTACTTC. The V gene is TRBV30, the J gene TRBJ2-7; a weak D match, TRBD2 (5 bases). Germline CDR1 is GTSNPN and CDR2 is SVGIG (reference sequence). V dropped 0 bases and J dropped 0 bases, with 6 bases sitting between them. The CDR3 spans 13 residues. The full variable domain, rest sourced from reference TRBV30 and TRBJ2-7, is SQTIHQWPATLVQPVGSPLSLECTVEGTSNPNLYWYRQAAGRGLQLLFYSVGIGQISSEVPQNLSASRPQDRQFILSSKKLLLSDSGFYLCAWSVEASYEQYFGPGTRLTVT.

This rearrangement joins TRBV5-6 to TRBJ2-5; D is perhaps TRBD1 (5 bases). The germline gives CDR1 SGHDT, CDR2 YYEEEE. The length of the CDR3 is 15 residues. Deletions cut 0 bases from V and 1 base from J, with 10 bases between. CDR3 bases: TGTGCCAGCAGCTTGGCCAAGGGGCTCCAAGAGACCCAGTACTTC. Its translation is CASSLAKGLQETQYF.

V is TRBV24-1 and J is TRBJ2-5, with 7 bases identical to TRBD1. V was pared by 5 bases and J by 5 bases, with 10 bases of the junction left unmatched. The CDR3 has 15 residues. Germline lookup yields CDR1 KGHDR and CDR2 SFDVKD. CDR3 protein: CATSAGQESSETQYF. The CDR3, as DNA: TGTGCCACCAGTGCAGGACAGGAATCTTCGGAGACCCAGTACTTC.